This T cell receptor (beta chain) derives from a study of CD8 T cells in ankylosing spondylitis. V lost 7 bases, J lost 0 bases, and 3 bases stayed unmatched. The CDR3 loop spans 15 amino acids. Libraries of TCR beta came from quantitative 5'-RACE with molecular barcodes. One entry per CDR3 protein, called by TCRdb with MiXCR from the 5' RACE reads. The sample comprises around 480,000 distinct CDR3 sequences, under 20% of which are singletons, and 1% rests with the top ten. Regarding this clonotype: Antigen unknown.

Study-wide findings and caveats: Both synovial fluid and blood in reactive arthritis had previously been reported to carry some motif variants. Researchers reportedly found disease-linked clones significantly enriched in matched ankylosing spondylitis synovial fluid. A TCR beta motif of under ten highly homologous variants seemed to mark ankylosing spondylitis blood. Disease-linked clones proved CD8+ and comparatively uncommon in peripheral blood.

V gene TRBV12-3 or TRBV12-4 combines with J gene TRBJ2-1; TRBD2 matches at 10 bases. The sequenced material came from blood, either unsorted or a sorted T cell fraction (not recorded which). The receptor was derived from a male donor with ankylosing spondylitis. The CDR3 bases are TGTGCCAGCAAACTAGCGGGGAGCTCCTACAATGAGCAGTTCTTC. Amino acid sequence: CASKLAGSSYNEQFF.